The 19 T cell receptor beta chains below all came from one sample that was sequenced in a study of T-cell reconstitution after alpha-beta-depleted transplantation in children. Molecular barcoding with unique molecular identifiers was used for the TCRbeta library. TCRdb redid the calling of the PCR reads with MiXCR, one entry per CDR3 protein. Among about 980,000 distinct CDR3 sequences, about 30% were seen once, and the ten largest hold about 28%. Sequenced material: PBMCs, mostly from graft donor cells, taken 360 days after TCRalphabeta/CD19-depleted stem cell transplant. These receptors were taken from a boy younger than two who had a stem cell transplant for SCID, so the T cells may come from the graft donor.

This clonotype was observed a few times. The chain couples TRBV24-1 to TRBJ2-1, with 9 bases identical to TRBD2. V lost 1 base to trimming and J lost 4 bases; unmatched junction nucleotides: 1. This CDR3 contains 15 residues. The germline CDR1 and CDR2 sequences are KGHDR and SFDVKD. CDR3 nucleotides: TGTGCCACCAGTGATTTAGCGGGGGGTTACAATGAGCAGTTCTTC. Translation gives CATSDLAGGYNEQFF.

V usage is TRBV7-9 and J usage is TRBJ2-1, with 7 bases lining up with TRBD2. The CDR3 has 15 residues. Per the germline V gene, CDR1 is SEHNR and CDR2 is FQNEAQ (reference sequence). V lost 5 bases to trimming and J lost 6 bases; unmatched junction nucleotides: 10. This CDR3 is CASSSQIGGGNEQFF. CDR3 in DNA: TGTGCCAGCAGCAGCCAAATTGGCGGGGGCAATGAGCAGTTCTTC.

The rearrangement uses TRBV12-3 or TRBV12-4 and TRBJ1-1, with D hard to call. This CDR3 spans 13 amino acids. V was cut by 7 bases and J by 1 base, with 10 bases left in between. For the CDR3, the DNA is TGTGCCAGCAATGAACCCCCGAACACTGAAGCTTTCTTT. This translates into CASNEPPNTEAFF.

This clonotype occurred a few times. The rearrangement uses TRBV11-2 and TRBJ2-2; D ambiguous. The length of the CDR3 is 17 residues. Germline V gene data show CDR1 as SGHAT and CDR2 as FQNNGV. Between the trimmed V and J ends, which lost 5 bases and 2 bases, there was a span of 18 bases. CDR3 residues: CASSNPLRIRNTGELFF. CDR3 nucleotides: TGTGCCAGCAGCAACCCCTTGCGAATCCGTAACACCGGGGAGCTGTTTTTT.

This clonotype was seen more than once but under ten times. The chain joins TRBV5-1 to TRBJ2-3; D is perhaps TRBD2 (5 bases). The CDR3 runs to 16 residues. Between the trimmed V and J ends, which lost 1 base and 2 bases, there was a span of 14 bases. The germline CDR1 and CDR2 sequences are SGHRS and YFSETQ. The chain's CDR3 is CASSLMRATTTDTQYF. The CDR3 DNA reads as TGCGCCAGCAGCTTGATGCGGGCGACAACCACAGATACGCAGTATTTT.

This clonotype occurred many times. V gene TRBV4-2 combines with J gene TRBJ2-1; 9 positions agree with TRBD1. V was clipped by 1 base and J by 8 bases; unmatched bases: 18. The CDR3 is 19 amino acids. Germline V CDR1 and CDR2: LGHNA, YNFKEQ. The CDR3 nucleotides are TGTGCCAGCAGCCAAGTCGCTGGGTATTACCGGGACAGGGCCGATGAGCAGTTCTTC. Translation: CASSQVAGYYRDRADEQFF.

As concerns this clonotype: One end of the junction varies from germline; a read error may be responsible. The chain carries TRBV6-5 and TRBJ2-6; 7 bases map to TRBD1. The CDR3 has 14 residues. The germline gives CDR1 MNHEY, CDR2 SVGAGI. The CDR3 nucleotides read TGTGCCAGCAGTTACTCCACAGGGGTCAACGTCCTGACTTTC. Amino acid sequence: CASSYSTGVNVLTF.

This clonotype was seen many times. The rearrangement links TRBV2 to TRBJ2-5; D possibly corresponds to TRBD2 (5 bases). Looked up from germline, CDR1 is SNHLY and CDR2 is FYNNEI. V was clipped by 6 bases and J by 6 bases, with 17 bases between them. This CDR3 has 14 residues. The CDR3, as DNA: TGTGCCAGCAGCGCTAGCCCTCTGGAGCAGACCCAGTACTTC. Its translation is CASSASPLEQTQYF. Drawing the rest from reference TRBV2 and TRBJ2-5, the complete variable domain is EPEVTQTPSHQVTQMGQEVILRCVPISNHLYFYWYRQILGQKVEFLVSFYNNEISEKSEIFDDQFSVERPDGSNFTLKIRSTKLEDSAMYFCASSASPLEQTQYFGPGTRLLVL.

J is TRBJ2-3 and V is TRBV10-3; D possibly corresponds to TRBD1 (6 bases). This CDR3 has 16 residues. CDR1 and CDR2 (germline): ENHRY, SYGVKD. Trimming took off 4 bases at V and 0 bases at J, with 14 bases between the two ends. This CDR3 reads CAISVWGLKSTDTQYF. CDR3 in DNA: TGTGCCATCAGTGTATGGGGGCTAAAGAGCACAGATACGCAGTATTTT.

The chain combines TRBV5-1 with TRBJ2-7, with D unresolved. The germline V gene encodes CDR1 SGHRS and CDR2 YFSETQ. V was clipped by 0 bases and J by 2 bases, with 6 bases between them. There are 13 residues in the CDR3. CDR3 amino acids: CASSLAKPYEQYF. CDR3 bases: TGCGCCAGCAGCTTGGCAAAACCCTACGAGCAGTACTTC.

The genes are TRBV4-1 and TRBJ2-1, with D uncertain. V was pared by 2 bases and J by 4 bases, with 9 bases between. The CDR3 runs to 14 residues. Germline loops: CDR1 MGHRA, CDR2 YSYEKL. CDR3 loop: CASSQMLIYNEQFF. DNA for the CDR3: TGCGCCAGCAGCCAAATGTTAATTTACAATGAGCAGTTCTTC.

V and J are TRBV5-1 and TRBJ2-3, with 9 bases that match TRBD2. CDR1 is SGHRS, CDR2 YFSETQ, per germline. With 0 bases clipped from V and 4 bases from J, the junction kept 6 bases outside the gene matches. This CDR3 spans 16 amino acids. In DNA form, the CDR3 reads TGCGCCAGCAGCTTGGATCTAGCGGGGACGGCAGATACGCAGTATTTT. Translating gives CASSLDLAGTADTQYF.

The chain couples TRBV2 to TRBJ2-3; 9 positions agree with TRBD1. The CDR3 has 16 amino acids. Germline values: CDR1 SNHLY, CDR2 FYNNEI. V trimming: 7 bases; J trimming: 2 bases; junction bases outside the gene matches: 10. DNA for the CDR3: TGTGCCAGCACCTGGTTCCGGGACAGGGTCACAGATACGCAGTATTTT. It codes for CASTWFRDRVTDTQYF.

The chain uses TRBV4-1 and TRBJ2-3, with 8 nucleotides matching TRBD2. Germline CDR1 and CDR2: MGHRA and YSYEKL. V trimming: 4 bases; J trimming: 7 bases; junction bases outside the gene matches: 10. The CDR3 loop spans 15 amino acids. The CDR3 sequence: CASSRPGLVANTQYF. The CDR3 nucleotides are TGCGCCAGCAGCCGGCCGGGACTAGTCGCAAATACGCAGTATTTT.

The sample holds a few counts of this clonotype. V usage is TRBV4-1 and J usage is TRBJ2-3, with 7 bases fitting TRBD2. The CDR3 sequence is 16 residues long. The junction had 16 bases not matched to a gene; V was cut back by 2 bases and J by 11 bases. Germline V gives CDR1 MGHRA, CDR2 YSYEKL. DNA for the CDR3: TGCGCCAGCAGCCAAATGCAAGCCGGGTCACCGGGGGGGCAGTATTTT. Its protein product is CASSQMQAGSPGGQYF.

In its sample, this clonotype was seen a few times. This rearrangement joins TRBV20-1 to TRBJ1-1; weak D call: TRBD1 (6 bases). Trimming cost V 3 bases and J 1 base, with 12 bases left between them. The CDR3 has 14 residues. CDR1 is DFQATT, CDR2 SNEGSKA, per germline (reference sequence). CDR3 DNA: TGCAGTGCTAGCAGGGGTGGCGCGAACACTGAAGCTTTCTTT. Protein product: CSASRGGANTEAFF.

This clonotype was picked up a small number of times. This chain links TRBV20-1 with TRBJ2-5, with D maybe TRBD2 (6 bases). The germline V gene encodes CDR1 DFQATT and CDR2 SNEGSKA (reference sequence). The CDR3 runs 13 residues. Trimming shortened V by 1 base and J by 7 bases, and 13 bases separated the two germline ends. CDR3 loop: CSARVGGKATQYF. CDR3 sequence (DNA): TGCAGTGCTAGAGTAGGCGGGAAGGCGACCCAGTACTTC.

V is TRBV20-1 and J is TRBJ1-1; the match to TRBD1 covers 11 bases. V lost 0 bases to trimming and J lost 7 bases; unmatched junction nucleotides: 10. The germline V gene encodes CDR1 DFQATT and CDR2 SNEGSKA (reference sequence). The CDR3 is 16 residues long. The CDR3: CSARDNRRTGGVEAFF. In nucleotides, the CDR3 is TGCAGTGCTAGAGATAATCGGAGGACAGGGGGCGTTGAAGCTTTCTTT.

CDR3 sequence: CASSLDYPSSYNEQFF. As DNA, the CDR3 is TGCGCCAGCAGCTTGGACTACCCGAGCTCCTACAATGAGCAGTTCTTC. This rearrangement joins TRBV5-1 to TRBJ2-1; no reliable D call. Germline V gene sequence: CDR1 SGHRS, CDR2 YFSETQ. This CDR3 contains 16 residues. V was cut by 0 bases and J by 0 bases, with 10 bases left in between.